This T cell receptor (beta chain) was profiled in a study of T-cell reconstitution after alpha-beta-depleted transplantation in children. This clonotype came up a few times. Its specificity is unknown. Trimming at V came to 3 bases and at J to 4 bases, leaving 1 base not matched to a gene. Germline assignment: CDR1 SSHAT and CDR2 FNYEAQ (reference sequence). CDR3 size: 16 residues. Findings and limits, study-wide: At around two months after transplant, the alpha-beta T cells were reportedly derived from several hundred expanded clones that came from non-depleted graft cells.

Unique molecular identifiers featured in how the TCRbeta library was prepared. MiXCR was run by TCRdb on the PCR reads, yielding one entry per CDR3 protein. The repertoire holds around 800,000 distinct CDR3 sequences, with roughly 16% as singletons. This TCR came from a male patient younger than 18 who had a stem cell transplant for acute lymphoblastic leukemia, so the T cells may come from the graft donor. The chain carries TRBV7-7 and TRBJ2-2; 14 nucleotides agree with TRBD2. The source was PBMCs, mostly from graft donor cells, collected 360 days after TCRalphabeta/CD19-depleted stem cell transplant. The DNA for the CDR3 is TGTGCCAGCAGCTTCGGACTAGCGGGAGGCACCGGGGAGCTGTTTTTT. Its protein is CASSFGLAGGTGELFF.